Listed below are T cell receptor beta chains from one sample, sequenced in a study of T cell responses to AZD1222 COVID-19 vaccine. Produced via immunoSEQ multiplex PCR; TCRdb's table is partial and in-frame only. The table records around 63,000 clones, approximately 83% of them present only once. The source was peripheral blood, collected on day 0 of AZD1222 vaccination. The receptor set was obtained from an adult in good health. Both conserved end residues are part of each CDR3. The D gene is left open where the match is weak. Not every row has a clone size; where given, it reads once, few, many or a size class.

length	V	size	J	D	DNA	CDR3
11	TRBV20-1	-	TRBJ1-1	-	TGCAGTGCTAGAGGGATCCAGAAAGCTTTCTTT	CSARGIQKAFF
14	TRBV5-1	once	TRBJ2-7	-	TGCGCCAGCAGCCTGCGGACAGATGATTACGAGCAGTACTTC	CASSLRTDDYEQYF
15	TRBV6-5	many	TRBJ1-2	TRBD1	TGTGCCAGCAGTACACCGGGACAGTTAATCTATGGCTACACCTTC	CASSTPGQLIYGYTF
12	TRBV6-2/TRBV6-3	once	TRBJ2-1	-	TGTGCCAGCAGTTACAGGGGCGATGAGCAGTTCTTC	CASSYRGDEQFF
12	TRBV9	-	TRBJ2-7	TRBD2	TGTGCCAGAATAGGACTAGCGAGCGAGCAGTACTTC	CARIGLASEQYF
16	TRBV6-5	-	TRBJ1-1	TRBD1	TGTGCCAGCAGTTACCGGACAGGGACCATGAACACTGAAGCTTTCTTT	CASSYRTGTMNTEAFF
14	TRBV5-1	-	TRBJ1-4	-	TGCGCCAGCAGCCCGGGGGCGCCTAATGAAAAACTGTTTTTT	CASSPGAPNEKLFF
16	TRBV11-2	-	TRBJ2-7	TRBD2	TGTGCCAGCAGCTTAGCAATGACTAGCGGGTTAGGCGAGCAGTACTTC	CASSLAMTSGLGEQYF
16	TRBV4-1	-	TRBJ2-2	-	TGCGCCAGCAGCCAAAAGGGGGGGACTCTCACCGGGGAGCTGTTTTTT	CASSQKGGTLTGELFF
12	TRBV3-1/TRBV3-2	-	TRBJ1-1	-	TGTGCCAGCAGCCAAAGGGTGGCTGAAGCTTTCTTT	CASSQRVAEAFF
15	TRBV28	-	TRBJ2-5	TRBD2	TGTGCCAGCAGGGGCTCTAGCGGGGGCAGGGAGACCCAGTACTTC	CASRGSSGGRETQYF
17	TRBV3-1/TRBV3-2	-	TRBJ1-1	TRBD1	TGTGCCAGCAGCCACAACACCCGGACAGGGTTTAACACTGAAGCTTTCTTT	CASSHNTRTGFNTEAFF
15	TRBV19	-	TRBJ1-4	-	TGTGCCAGTAGTACTTCGGGACGGACTAATGAAAAACTGTTTTTT	CASSTSGRTNEKLFF